This TCR beta chain was recorded in a study of blood T cell repertoires in COVID-19. Study as a whole: From T cells, B-cell-depleted T cells, or PBMCs came the material, which was cDNA or gDNA.

This CDR3 spans 13 amino acids. J gave up 8 bases and V 2 bases, and 2 bases lay outside the gene matches. Germline V CDR1 and CDR2: LNHNV, YYDKDF (reference sequence). In the authors' methods: The assay estimated nucleated cells by amplifying reference gene primers. The data were produced by immunoSEQ multiplex PCR, yet TCRdb's version contains in-frame clones alone and is incomplete. V and J calls plus clone size are reproduced from that table; the DNA served to infer D and trimming. The sample yields about 36,000 clones, about 76% seen once. The sample taken for sequencing was peripheral blood. This sequence was found in a man between 70 and 80 years old with COVID-19, enrolled during active disease. The chain recombines TRBV15 with TRBJ2-1, with 8 bases fitting TRBD2. The DNA of the CDR3 is TGTGCCACCAGCAGATACGGGGGGGATGAGCAGTTCTTC. Amino acids: CATSRYGGDEQFF.